The 21 T cell receptor beta chains given below trace back to one sample, sequenced in a study of beta chain features in type 1 diabetes. Investigators reverse transcribed all isolated RNA, so they sequenced expressed TCRB transcripts. TCRdb keeps only in-frame clones here, not all; method: immunoSEQ multiplex PCR. The table lists 200,000 to 300,000 clones, 13% to 15% of them singletons, with roughly 0.024% in the top ten. Sequencing used naive CD4+ T cells from blood. Receptor source: a woman between 40 and 50 years old in good health.

This clone was seen a few times. V gene TRBV5-4 combines with J gene TRBJ1-6; 7 bases fit TRBD1. This CDR3 comprises 16 residues. The trim removed 5 bases at V and 0 bases at J, leaving 5 bases unmatched. Germline lookup yields CDR1 SGHNT and CDR2 YYREEE (reference sequence). In DNA, the CDR3 is TGTGCCAGCAGGGCAGGGGGGAGCTCCTATAATTCACCCCTCCACTTT. Translating it yields CASRAGGSSYNSPLHF.

The chain uses TRBV2 and TRBJ2-7; tentatively, D is TRBD1 (6 bases). The CDR3 loop spans 12 amino acids. Per the germline V gene, CDR1 is SNHLY and CDR2 is FYNNEI. Trimming left V 11 bases short and J 0 bases short, with 11 bases between. The CDR3 coding sequence is TGTGCCTGCCGGGACATCTCCTACGAGCAGTACTTC. Translating gives CACRDISYEQYF.

The CDR3 sequence is CASSGAGTAVGTQYF. The CDR3 DNA reads as TGTGCCAGCAGCGGCGCCGGGACAGCCGTCGGGACCCAGTACTTC. The chain links TRBV5-4 to TRBJ2-5; 7 bases are shared with TRBD1. Trimming took 4 bases from V and 7 from J; bases not matched to a gene: 13. Germline V lookup: CDR1 SGHNT, CDR2 YYREEE (reference sequence). The CDR3 spans 15 residues. Based on the CDR3 plus reference TRBV5-4 and TRBJ2-5, the full variable domain is ETGVTQSPTHLIKTRGQQVTLRCSSQSGHNTVSWYQQALGQGPQFIFQYYREEENGRGNFPPRFSGLQFPNYSSELNVNALELDDSALYLCASSGAGTAVGTQYFGPGTRLLVL.

The CDR3 region is CASSLGVEIFQETQYF. The CDR3 DNA reads as TGTGCCAGCAGCTTAGGGGTGGAGATTTTCCAAGAGACCCAGTACTTC. The V and J genes are TRBV7-6 and TRBJ2-5; the D is unclear. Trimming pared 1 base from V and 1 base from J, leaving 13 bases between. Germline loops: CDR1 SGHVS, CDR2 FNYEAQ. The length of the CDR3 is 16 residues.

The V call is TRBV27, the J call TRBJ1-1; TRBD1 aligns across 7 bases. The germline V gene encodes CDR1 MNHEY and CDR2 SMNVEV (reference sequence). This CDR3 comprises 15 residues. V trimming: 4 bases; J trimming: 5 bases; junction bases outside the gene matches: 10. For the CDR3, the DNA is TGTGCCAGCAGTTCTTTCACAGGGGTTGGGACTGAAGCTTTCTTT. Amino acids: CASSSFTGVGTEAFF.

This clone was recorded a few times. CDR3 amino acids: CASSQGQGFSHSNQPQHF. The CDR3 coding sequence is TGTGCCAGCAGCCAAGGACAGGGATTTTCTCATAGCAATCAGCCCCAGCATTTT. This chain links TRBV7-8 with TRBJ1-5, with TRBD1 matching over 8 bases. Germline trimming cut 5 bases from V and 0 bases from J; bases unmatched to any gene: 12. The germline CDR1 and CDR2 sequences are SGHVS and FQNEAQ. This CDR3 is 18 amino acids long.

Notes on this clone: At one end the junction does not follow the germline gene, possibly because of a read error. V and J are TRBV6-6 and TRBJ2-5; D is perhaps TRBD2 (6 bases). The CDR3 length is 11 residues. CDR1 MNHNY and CDR2 SVGAGI come from the germline V gene (reference sequence). The CDR3 region is CASSQRAPLDF. In DNA form, the CDR3 reads TGTGCCAGCAGCCAGCGGGCTCCCTTGGACTTC.

This clone was detected many times. This sequence joins TRBV7-2 and TRBJ2-5; TRBD2 agrees at 7 bases. Germline assignment: CDR1 SGHTA and CDR2 FQGNSA. Unmatched junction bases numbered 8, after V lost 5 bases and J lost 2 bases. The CDR3 is 15 amino acids. The CDR3 nucleotides read TGTGCCAGCAGCACCTCGGGAGGAGCACAAGAGACCCAGTACTTC. The encoded protein is CASSTSGGAQETQYF.

The chain joins TRBV5-1 to TRBJ2-1, with 13 nucleotides matching TRBD2. The CDR3 consists of 15 residues. V was pared by 2 bases and J by 6 bases, with 2 bases of the junction left unmatched. Germline lookup yields CDR1 SGHRS and CDR2 YFSETQ. The CDR3 bases are TGCGCCAGCAGCTTCGGGACTAGCGGGGCCAATGAGCAGTTCTTC. Residues: CASSFGTSGANEQFF.

This clone showed up just a few times. The gene calls are TRBV11-2 and TRBJ2-5; the match to TRBD2 covers 12 bases. The CDR3 is 17 residues long. Germline trimming cut 5 bases from V and 5 bases from J; bases unmatched to any gene: 12. From germline, CDR1 is SGHAT and CDR2 FQNNGV. The CDR3 is CASSQITSGGSGETQYF. CDR3 sequence (DNA): TGTGCCAGCAGCCAAATAACTAGCGGGGGGTCTGGGGAGACCCAGTACTTC.

This clone was recorded a few times. V and J are TRBV12-5 and TRBJ2-2; D possibly corresponds to TRBD1 (6 bases). Looked up from germline, CDR1 is LGHNT and CDR2 is FRNRAP. Trimming pared 2 bases from V and 4 bases from J, leaving 14 bases between. The CDR3 consists of 16 residues. The CDR3 loop is CASGLTRTDPTGELFF. CDR3 DNA: TGTGCTAGTGGTTTGACGAGGACAGACCCCACCGGGGAGCTGTTTTTT. The full variable domain, completed using reference TRBV12-5 and TRBJ2-2, is DARVTQTPRHKVTEMGQEVTMRCQPILGHNTVFWYRQTMMQGLELLAYFRNRAPLDDSGMPKDRFSAEMPDATLATLKIQPSEPRDSAVYFCASGLTRTDPTGELFFGEGSRLTVL.

The V call is TRBV18, the J call TRBJ2-3, with no clear D. The germline gives CDR1 KGHSH, CDR2 LQKENI. CDR3 size: 13 residues. V was trimmed by 6 bases and J by 4 bases, leaving 11 bases between them. The CDR3 DNA is TGTGCCAGCTCCCCTCCTCCCGCAGATACGCAGTATTTT. Its translation: CASSPPPADTQYF. Combining the CDR3 with reference TRBV18 and TRBJ2-3 gives the whole variable domain NAGVMQNPRHLVRRRGQEARLRCSPMKGHSHVYWYRQLPEEGLKFMVYLQKENIIDESGMPKERFSAEFPKEGPSILRIQQVVRGDSAAYFCASSPPPADTQYFGPGTRLTVL.

V gene TRBV4-1 combines with J gene TRBJ1-4; TRBD1 might be the D (5 bases). The CDR3 runs to 15 residues. V was cut by 6 bases and J by 7 bases, with 18 bases left in between. From germline, CDR1 is MGHRA and CDR2 YSYEKL. The CDR3 loop reads CASSPGETMAEKLFF. The CDR3 DNA sequence: TGCGCCAGCAGTCCGGGGGAGACAATGGCTGAAAAACTGTTTTTT.

Only a few counts were recorded for this clone. The genes are TRBV2 and TRBJ2-1; 10 bases line up with TRBD2. Germline V gene sequence: CDR1 SNHLY, CDR2 FYNNEI. This CDR3 region has 15 residues. After removal of 5 bases from V and 3 bases from J, the junction contained 4 bases not matched to a gene. The CDR3 coding sequence is TGTGCCAGCAGTCGAGCGGGGGGGCTCTACAATGAGCAGTTCTTC. Encoded protein: CASSRAGGLYNEQFF. Looking up the rest from reference TRBV2 and TRBJ2-1 gives the full variable domain: EPEVTQTPSHQVTQMGQEVILRCVPISNHLYFYWYRQILGQKVEFLVSFYNNEISEKSEIFDDQFSVERPDGSNFTLKIRSTKLEDSAMYFCASSRAGGLYNEQFFGPGTRLTVL.

The chain carries TRBV5-4 and TRBJ1-6, with 7 bases that match TRBD1. Trimming removed 1 base from V and 8 bases from J; junction bases left unmatched: 3. The length of the CDR3 is 14 residues. Germline loops: CDR1 SGHNT, CDR2 YYREEE (reference sequence). As DNA, the CDR3 is TGTGCCAGCAGCTTGCAGGGGGTTGATTCACCCCTCCACTTT. This translates into CASSLQGVDSPLHF.

The chain carries TRBV12-5 and TRBJ2-7; 7 bases align to TRBD2. The CDR3 is 15 amino acids. V was pared by 7 bases and J by 4 bases, with 13 bases of the junction left unmatched. From germline, CDR1 is LGHNT and CDR2 FRNRAP. CDR3 DNA: TGTGCTAGTGACCGGGGAGGGGCTCATGGATACGAGCAGTACTTC. Its protein product is CASDRGGAHGYEQYF.

This clone turned up a few times. The rearrangement links TRBV5-1 to TRBJ2-1, with 7 bases identical to TRBD1. The CDR3 spans 18 residues. Trimming removed 4 bases from V and 2 bases from J; junction bases left unmatched: 15. CDR1 is SGHRS and CDR2 is YFSETQ in the germline V gene. CDR3 in amino acids: CASSRTNRGDKTYNEQFF. The CDR3 DNA follows: TGCGCCAGCAGCCGGACCAACAGGGGAGACAAGACCTACAATGAGCAGTTCTTC.

This chain uses TRBV6-5 with TRBJ1-1; 12 bases align to TRBD1. After removal of 6 bases from V and 4 bases from J, the junction contained 3 bases not matched to a gene. CDR1 and CDR2 (germline): MNHEY, SVGAGI. CDR3 size: 14 residues. This chain's CDR3 is CASRGQGARTEAFF. The CDR3, as DNA: TGTGCCAGCAGGGGACAGGGGGCGCGCACTGAAGCTTTCTTT.

In its sample, this clone was seen a few times. The chain has TRBV4-2 and TRBJ2-3; 11 bases map to TRBD2. V trimming: 0 bases; J trimming: 3 bases; junction bases outside the gene matches: 5. The CDR3 contains 17 residues. Germline V gene sequence: CDR1 LGHNA, CDR2 YNFKEQ. The CDR3 region has the DNA TGTGCCAGCAGCCAAGACATGGCTAGCGGGGGGACAGATACGCAGTATTTT. Translated, it gives CASSQDMASGGTDTQYF.

This clone was seen more than once but under ten times. The V and J genes are TRBV27 and TRBJ2-3, with TRBD2 matching over 11 bases. Trimming at V came to 5 bases and at J to 2 bases, leaving 6 bases not matched to a gene. The CDR3 covers 16 residues. Germline loops: CDR1 MNHEY, CDR2 SMNVEV (reference sequence). CDR3 nucleotides: TGTGCCAGCAGTCCTCTAGCGGGGGGACCCACAGATACGCAGTATTTT. This encodes CASSPLAGGPTDTQYF.

V gene TRBV11-2 combines with J gene TRBJ2-3; 11 positions match TRBD1. Germline assignment: CDR1 SGHAT and CDR2 FQNNGV. This CDR3 region has 16 residues. Germline trimming cut 5 bases from V and 6 bases from J; bases unmatched to any gene: 10. CDR3 bases: TGTGCCAGCAGCCCCACCCCCGGACAGGGGGCGGATACGCAGTATTTT. Translation: CASSPTPGQGADTQYF.